Detailed here is one TCR beta chain. What it recognizes is unknown. The germline V gene encodes CDR1 MNHNS and CDR2 SASEGT. Trimming pared 2 bases from V and 7 bases from J, leaving 12 bases between. The length of the CDR3 is 14 residues. The data are from a study of long-term antiretroviral therapy in people with HIV. Survey level was the resolution at which the v3.0 immunoSEQ assay ran. Per-sample targets for sequencing were roughly 40,000-50,000 T-cell genomes. Sequencing used immunoSEQ multiplex PCR; TCRdb keeps in-frame clones, though not all of them. Of 30,000 or so clones listed, approximately 72% are singletons. Points from the study as a whole: Data on ART adherence, viral resistance or therapy changes were unavailable.

The chain combines TRBV6-1 with TRBJ1-5; tentative D call: TRBD1 (5 bases). The sample in question was unsorted PBMCs, obtained 3 years after starting antiretroviral therapy. This receptor was identified in a man aged 45-65 years with HIV. CDR3 coding DNA: TGTGCCAGCAGTGAAATAAGGGGTTTGCAGCCCCAGCATTTT. It translates to CASSEIRGLQPQHF.